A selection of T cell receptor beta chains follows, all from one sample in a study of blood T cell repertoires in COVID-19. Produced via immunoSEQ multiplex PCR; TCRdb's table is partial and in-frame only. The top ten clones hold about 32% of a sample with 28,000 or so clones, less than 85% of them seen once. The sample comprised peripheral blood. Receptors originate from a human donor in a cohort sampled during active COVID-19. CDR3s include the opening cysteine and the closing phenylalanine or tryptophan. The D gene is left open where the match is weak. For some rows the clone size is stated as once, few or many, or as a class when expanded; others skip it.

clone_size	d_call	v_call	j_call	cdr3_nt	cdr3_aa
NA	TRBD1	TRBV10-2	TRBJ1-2	TGCGCCAGCTCTGGACAGGGGGAGAATGGCTACACCTTC	CASSGQGENGYTF
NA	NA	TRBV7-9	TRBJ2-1	TGTGCCAGCAGCTACAACTACAATGAGCAGTTCTTC	CASSYNYNEQFF
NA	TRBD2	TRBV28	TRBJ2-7	TGTGCCAGCAGTTTATGGCTAGCGGGAGTCCCGCATCCAGGGGGCGAGCAGTACTTC	CASSLWLAGVPHPGGEQYF
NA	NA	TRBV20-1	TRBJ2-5	TGCAGTGCTAGTAAAATAGCGGACTTCCTTGAAGAGACCCAGTACTTC	CSASKIADFLEETQYF
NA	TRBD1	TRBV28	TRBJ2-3	TGTGCCAGCAGTAAATACCCCGGACAGGGAGGTCGAGATACGCAGTATTTT	CASSKYPGQGGRDTQYF
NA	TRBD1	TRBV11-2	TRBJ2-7	TGTGCCAGCAGCTTAGCCGGGACAGGGCCCTACGAGCAGTACTTC	CASSLAGTGPYEQYF
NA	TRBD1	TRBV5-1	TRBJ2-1	TGCGCCAGCAGCTTGGACGGACAGGGGGCGGGTGAGAATGAGCAGTTCTTC	CASSLDGQGAGENEQFF
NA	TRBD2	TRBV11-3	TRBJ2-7	TGTGCCAGCAGCTCGCGGACACGGGGGGACGAGCAGTACTTC	CASSSRTRGDEQYF
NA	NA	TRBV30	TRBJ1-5	TGTGCCTGGGGGGGACGGGAGAATCAGCCCCAGCATTTT	CAWGGRENQPQHF
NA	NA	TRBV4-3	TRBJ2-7	TGCGCCAGCAGCCAAGATTATATGGCAGACTACGAGCAGTACTTC	CASSQDYMADYEQYF
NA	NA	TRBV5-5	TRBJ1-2	TGTGCCAGCAGCCCGAACACAGACGATTATGGCTACACCTTC	CASSPNTDDYGYTF
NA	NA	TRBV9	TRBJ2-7	TGTGCCAGCAGCGTAAATCATGGGGGGTCCTACGAGCAGTACTTC	CASSVNHGGSYEQYF
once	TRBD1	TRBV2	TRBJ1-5	TGTGCCAGCAGCCCCGGGACAGGGGGCTCGCAGCCCCAGCATTTT	CASSPGTGGSQPQHF